The next 9 T cell receptor beta chains were all read from a single sample in a study of T cells in Graves' hyperthyroidism and ophthalmopathy. Amplification yielded TCR beta CDR3 regions, with RNA transcripts as the source. In the first-round RT-PCR of the TCR CDR3, the HTBI primer set was used. One entry per CDR3 protein, called by TCRdb with MiXCR from the multiplex PCR reads. The table shows more than 500,000 distinct CDR3 sequences, with approximately 48% occurring only once. Sequencing was done on a sample of peripheral blood or thyroid tissue (not recorded which). Receptors were obtained from an adult woman with Graves' disease, either hyperthyroidism or ophthalmopathy (not recorded which).

The rearrangement uses TRBV2 and TRBJ2-5; D possibly matches TRBD1 or TRBD2 (6 bases each). The CDR3 loop spans 17 amino acids. Germline V CDR1 and CDR2: SNHLY, FYNNEI. Trimming removed 6 bases from V and 4 bases from J, with 24 bases in between. The CDR3: CASSNQRGRGGRETQYF. CDR3 sequence (DNA): TGTGCCAGCAGCAACCAACGGGGCAGGGGAGGTAGAGAGACCCAGTACTTC.

The chain has TRBV20-1 and TRBJ2-7; possibly TRBD1 for D (6 bases). The CDR3 contains 15 residues. Trimming stripped 5 bases from V and 5 bases from J, with 22 bases between. Germline V gene lookup returns CDR1 DFQATT and CDR2 SNEGSKA (reference sequence). The chain's CDR3 is CSAYTRDTSGDEQYF. The CDR3 coding sequence is TGCAGTGCTTATACCCGGGACACTTCCGGGGACGAGCAGTACTTC.

This clonotype appeared once. The rearrangement uses TRBV7-2 and TRBJ1-5; 10 bases agree with TRBD1. Germline CDR1 SGHTA, CDR2 FQGNSA. After removal of 5 bases from V and 5 bases from J, the junction contained 6 bases not matched to a gene. CDR3 length: 15 residues. CDR3 nucleotide sequence: TGTGCCAGCAGCGACCGGGACAGGGGCGATCAGCCCCAGCATTTT. This codes for CASSDRDRGDQPQHF. Variable domain in full (rest from reference TRBV7-2 and TRBJ1-5): GAGVSQSPSNKVTEKGKDVELRCDPISGHTALYWYRQSLGQGLEFLIYFQGNSAPDKSGLPSDRFSAERTGGSVSTLTIQRTQQEDSAVYLCASSDRDRGDQPQHFGDGTRLSIL.

V is TRBV7-6 and J is TRBJ1-1; a possible D gene is TRBD1 (5 bases). Trimming cost V 5 bases and J 6 bases, with 16 bases left between them. CDR1 is SGHVS and CDR2 is FNYEAQ in the germline V gene. The CDR3 spans 14 residues. The CDR3 sequence is CASSPRDEGAEAFF. The CDR3 DNA reads TGTGCCAGCAGCCCACGGGACGAGGGCGCTGAAGCTTTCTTT.

This clonotype was observed at least ten times. The CDR3 loop is CASSPRMTVMNTEAFF. In DNA form, the CDR3 reads TGTGCCAGCAGCCCGAGGATGACAGTAATGAACACTGAAGCTTTCTTT. The J gene is TRBJ1-1, the V gene TRBV7-2, with D possibly TRBD1 on 5 matching bases. This CDR3 region has 16 residues. The germline V gene encodes CDR1 SGHTA and CDR2 FQGNSA. The V and J ends lost 5 bases and 0 bases respectively, with 16 bases between them.

This clonotype was observed many times. This chain connects TRBV20-1 to TRBJ1-1; D gene unclear. This CDR3 is built from 11 residues. Germline CDR1 is DFQATT and CDR2 is SNEGSKA (reference sequence). Trimming took off 8 bases at V and 0 bases at J, with 7 bases between the two ends. This CDR3 is CSPKMNTEAFF. CDR3 DNA: TGCAGTCCCAAGATGAACACTGAAGCTTTCTTT.

The chain joins TRBV7-2 to TRBJ1-2; D not resolved. The length of the CDR3 is 12 residues. The V end lost 5 bases, the J end lost 10 bases, and 14 bases lay between the germline ends. In germline, CDR1 is SGHTA, CDR2 FQGNSA. The CDR3 DNA reads as TGTGCCAGCAGCCCGAGTTCCGGTGACTACACCTTC. It codes for CASSPSSGDYTF. The full variable domain, with the rest looked up from reference TRBV7-2 and TRBJ1-2, is GAGVSQSPSNKVTEKGKDVELRCDPISGHTALYWYRQSLGQGLEFLIYFQGNSAPDKSGLPSDRFSAERTGGSVSTLTIQRTQQEDSAVYLCASSPSSGDYTFGSGTRLTVV.

This clonotype was detected only a few times. The rearrangement joins TRBV2 to TRBJ1-1; the D gene is possibly TRBD1 (5 bases). V was trimmed by 4 bases and J by 5 bases, leaving 14 bases between them. From germline, CDR1 is SNHLY and CDR2 FYNNEI. This CDR3 has 14 amino acids. CDR3 nucleotides: TGTGCCAGCAGTGTAGGACGGGGGGGAACTGAAGCTTTCTTT. Protein sequence: CASSVGRGGTEAFF. Full variable domain (rest looked up from reference TRBV2 and TRBJ1-1): EPEVTQTPSHQVTQMGQEVILRCVPISNHLYFYWYRQILGQKVEFLVSFYNNEISEKSEIFDDQFSVERPDGSNFTLKIRSTKLEDSAMYFCASSVGRGGTEAFFGQGTRLTVV.

This clonotype was counted many times. The chain joins TRBV20-1 to TRBJ1-2; D not resolved. This CDR3 has 15 amino acids. V lost 1 base and J lost 8, with 20 bases in between. Looked up from germline, CDR1 is DFQATT and CDR2 is SNEGSKA (reference sequence). CDR3 in amino acids: CSARGGEREEGGYTF. The DNA for the CDR3 is TGCAGTGCTAGAGGTGGGGAAAGGGAGGAGGGCGGCTACACCTTC.